The rows below give T cell receptor beta chains drawn from one sample of a study of response to subunit inactivated influenza vaccine. Each CDR3 protein is one row after TCRdb ran MiXCR on the RT-PCR reads. The sample has about 800,000 distinct CDR3 sequences; roughly 20% are singletons. Material: PBMCs from blood, obtained approximately 5 days after vaccination. These receptors originate from a man aged 45-60 years who received an inactivated influenza vaccine. Each CDR3 is given with its conserved first and last residue. A D gene is named only where the DNA matches it firmly. Some rows have no size entry. The others give once, few or many, or a class for an expanded clone.

D: TRBD2; J: TRBJ2-2; size: .; V: TRBV19; CDR3: CASSTEREYWTGELFF; DNA: TGTGCCAGTAGTACCGAGCGGGAGTATTGGACCGGGGAGCTGTTTTTT
D: .; J: TRBJ1-1; size: .; V: TRBV3-1; CDR3: CASSRLQGNTEAFF; DNA: TGTGCCAGCAGCCGGCTACAGGGGAACACTGAAGCTTTCTTT
D: .; J: TRBJ2-1; size: .; V: TRBV7-9; CDR3: CASSYQRVYNEQFF; DNA: TGTGCCAGCAGCTACCAGCGGGTCTACAATGAGCAGTTCTTC
D: .; J: TRBJ1-1; size: .; V: TRBV5-1; CDR3: CASSPGAGNIQSEAFF; DNA: TGCGCCAGCAGCCCGGGGGCAGGGAATATTCAGTCTGAAGCTTTCTTT
D: .; J: TRBJ2-2; size: few; V: TRBV9; CDR3: CASSVGTVIPGELFF; DNA: TGTGCCAGCAGCGTAGGGACAGTCATTCCCGGGGAGCTGTTTTTT
D: TRBD2; J: TRBJ2-7; size: few; V: TRBV18; CDR3: CASSPLPGLAESDEQYF; DNA: TGTGCCAGCTCACCACTCCCGGGACTAGCGGAGTCTGACGAGCAGTACTTC
D: .; J: TRBJ1-6; size: many; V: TRBV27; CDR3: CASKGGGLPLHF; DNA: TGTGCCAGCAAGGGGGGCGGGTTACCCCTCCACTTT
D: TRBD2; J: TRBJ2-3; size: many; V: TRBV20-1; CDR3: CSAASPLAGRTDTQYF; DNA: TGCAGTGCTGCCTCTCCGCTAGCGGGGCGCACAGATACGCAGTATTTT
D: .; J: TRBJ2-5; size: few; V: TRBV5-5; CDR3: CASSFNQGTPSYQETQYF; DNA: TGTGCCAGCAGCTTTAACCAGGGAACTCCGTCCTACCAAGAGACCCAGTACTTC
D: .; J: TRBJ2-5; size: .; V: TRBV13; CDR3: CASTAEMEETQYF; DNA: TGTGCCAGCACAGCGGAAATGGAAGAGACCCAGTACTTC
D: TRBD2; J: TRBJ2-1; size: .; V: TRBV4-3; CDR3: CASSLSSGADLARFF; DNA: TGCGCCAGCAGCCTTTCTAGCGGAGCGGACCTGGCCCGGTTCTTC
D: .; J: TRBJ2-5; size: few; V: TRBV4-3; CDR3: CASSQEFTAAGTQYF; DNA: TGCGCCAGCAGCCAAGAATTTACGGCCGCCGGGACCCAGTACTTC
D: .; J: TRBJ2-7; size: .; V: TRBV20-1; CDR3: CSATGHEQYF; DNA: TGCAGTGCTACGGGGCACGAGCAGTACTTC
D: .; J: TRBJ1-1; size: few; V: TRBV6-2/TRBV6-3; CDR3: CASSSLQVAEAFF; DNA: TGTGCCAGCAGTTCGCTACAGGTCGCTGAAGCTTTCTTT
D: .; J: TRBJ2-3; size: .; V: TRBV12-3/TRBV12-4; CDR3: CASSLLWNTQYF; DNA: TGTGCCAGCAGTTTACTTTGGAATACGCAGTATTTT
D: .; J: TRBJ2-1; size: .; V: TRBV12-5; CDR3: CASGLSADWGTYNEQFF; DNA: TGTGCTAGTGGTTTGTCGGCGGACTGGGGAACCTACAATGAGCAGTTCTTC
D: .; J: TRBJ1-1; size: .; V: TRBV12-3/TRBV12-4; CDR3: CASSPQTGENTEAFF; DNA: TGTGCCAGCAGTCCGCAGACAGGAGAGAACACTGAAGCTTTCTTT
D: TRBD2; J: TRBJ2-5; size: few; V: TRBV4-3; CDR3: CASSPAGREGETQYF; DNA: TGCGCCAGCAGCCCGGCCGGCAGGGAGGGAGAGACCCAGTACTTC
D: .; J: TRBJ2-5; size: .; V: TRBV20-1; CDR3: CSAQEGAEETQYF; DNA: TGCAGTGCCCAGGAGGGGGCAGAAGAGACCCAGTACTTC
D: .; J: TRBJ2-2; size: .; V: TRBV10-3; CDR3: CAISGRENTGELFF; DNA: TGTGCCATCAGTGGTAGAGAAAACACCGGGGAGCTGTTTTTT
D: .; J: TRBJ2-7; size: few; V: TRBV5-1; CDR3: CASSPLPDSPYEQYF; DNA: TGCGCCAGCAGCCCGCTCCCGGACAGCCCCTACGAGCAGTACTTC
D: .; J: TRBJ1-2; size: few; V: TRBV12-3/TRBV12-4; CDR3: CASSLGGYLAPGGYTF; DNA: TGTGCCAGCAGCCTTGGGGGTTACCTAGCGCCGGGTGGCTACACCTTC
D: .; J: TRBJ2-1; size: .; V: TRBV3-1; CDR3: CASSQGTAYNEQFF; DNA: TGTGCCAGCAGCCAAGGGACGGCCTACAATGAGCAGTTCTTC
D: .; J: TRBJ2-2; size: many; V: TRBV6-1; CDR3: CASKKNRALNTGELFF; DNA: TGTGCCAGCAAAAAGAACCGGGCTCTGAACACCGGGGAGCTGTTTTTT
D: .; J: TRBJ1-2; size: .; V: TRBV4-1; CDR3: CASSQDGSRGGYTF; DNA: TGCGCCAGCAGCCAAGATGGATCTAGGGGCGGCTACACCTTC
D: .; J: TRBJ2-7; size: few; V: TRBV20-1; CDR3: CSAQTSQQYF; DNA: TGCAGTGCCCAGACTAGTCAGCAGTACTTC
D: TRBD2; J: TRBJ2-1; size: .; V: TRBV18; CDR3: CASSPPPTSLSYNEQFF; DNA: TGTGCCAGCTCACCACCGCCGACTAGCCTATCCTACAATGAGCAGTTCTTC
D: .; J: TRBJ1-6; size: few; V: TRBV20-1; CDR3: CSGFDKNNSPLHF; DNA: TGCAGTGGATTCGACAAGAATAATTCACCCCTCCACTTT
D: .; J: TRBJ2-7; size: .; V: TRBV28; CDR3: CASSLYQDEQYF; DNA: TGTGCCAGCAGTCTCTATCAGGACGAGCAGTACTTC
D: TRBD2; J: TRBJ2-3; size: few; V: TRBV28; CDR3: CASSFPGGYGAQYF; DNA: TGTGCCAGCAGTTTTCCGGGGGGATATGGGGCGCAGTATTTT
D: .; J: TRBJ2-3; size: many; V: TRBV18; CDR3: CASSPPLPGLITDTQYF; DNA: TGTGCCAGCTCACCACCGCTACCGGGACTCATCACAGATACGCAGTATTTT
D: TRBD1; J: TRBJ1-1; size: .; V: TRBV6-2/TRBV6-3; CDR3: CASSQQGVRTEAFF; DNA: TGTGCCAGCAGTCAGCAGGGGGTACGGACTGAAGCTTTCTTT
D: .; J: TRBJ2-3; size: few; V: TRBV4-3; CDR3: CASSRTKTRGTDTQYF; DNA: TGCGCCAGCAGCCGAACTAAGACCCGAGGCACAGATACGCAGTATTTT
D: .; J: TRBJ1-4; size: .; V: TRBV5-1; CDR3: CASREGLNEKLFF; DNA: TGCGCCAGCAGAGAGGGTCTTAATGAAAAACTGTTTTTT
D: .; J: TRBJ1-5; size: many; V: TRBV4-3; CDR3: CASSQGTASNQPQHF; DNA: TGCGCCAGCAGCCAAGGGACAGCTAGCAATCAGCCCCAGCATTTT
D: TRBD2; J: TRBJ2-7; size: few; V: TRBV20-1; CDR3: CSARILAGVHEQYF; DNA: TGCAGTGCTAGAATCCTAGCGGGAGTCCACGAGCAGTACTTC
D: TRBD1; J: TRBJ2-2; size: .; V: TRBV4-3; CDR3: CASSQDRRGQGGTGELFF; DNA: TGCGCCAGCAGCCAAGATAGGAGGGGACAGGGTGGGACCGGGGAGCTGTTTTTT
D: TRBD2; J: TRBJ2-3; size: few; V: TRBV20-1; CDR3: CSAGGIRSGYTDTQYF; DNA: TGCAGTGCCGGGGGGATAAGATCGGGGTACACAGATACGCAGTATTTT
D: .; J: TRBJ2-2; size: few; V: TRBV20-1; CDR3: CSASPGAVGELFF; DNA: TGCAGTGCCTCTCCAGGGGCGGTCGGGGAGCTGTTTTTT
D: .; J: TRBJ2-4; size: .; V: TRBV3-1; CDR3: CASSQRDSKNIQYF; DNA: TGTGCCAGCAGCCAAAGGGACTCCAAAAACATTCAGTACTTC
D: TRBD2; J: TRBJ2-7; size: few; V: TRBV7-6; CDR3: CASSEGLAGYEQYF; DNA: TGTGCCAGCAGCGAGGGACTAGCGGGATACGAGCAGTACTTC
D: .; J: TRBJ2-7; size: few; V: TRBV7-2; CDR3: CASSLASGRSYEQYF; DNA: TGTGCCAGCAGCTTAGCGTCGGGCCGCTCCTACGAGCAGTACTTC
D: TRBD2; J: TRBJ2-7; size: .; V: TRBV10-3; CDR3: CAISESGGGAYEQYF; DNA: TGTGCCATCAGTGAGTCTGGCGGGGGGGCCTACGAGCAGTACTTC
D: TRBD2; J: TRBJ2-3; size: .; V: TRBV4-1; CDR3: CASSYRLAEVGTDTQYF; DNA: TGCGCCAGCAGCTACCGACTAGCGGAGGTGGGCACAGATACGCAGTATTTT